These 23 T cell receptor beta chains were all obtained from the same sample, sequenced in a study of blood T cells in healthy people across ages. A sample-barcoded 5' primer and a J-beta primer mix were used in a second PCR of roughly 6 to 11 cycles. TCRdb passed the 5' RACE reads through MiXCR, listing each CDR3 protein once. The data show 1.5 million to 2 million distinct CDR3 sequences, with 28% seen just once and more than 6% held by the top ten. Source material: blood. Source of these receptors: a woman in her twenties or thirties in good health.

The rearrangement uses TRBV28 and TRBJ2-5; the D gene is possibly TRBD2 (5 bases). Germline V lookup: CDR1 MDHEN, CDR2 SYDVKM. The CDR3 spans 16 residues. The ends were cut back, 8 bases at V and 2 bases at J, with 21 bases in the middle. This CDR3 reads CASSIGGNGEQETQYF. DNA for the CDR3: TGTGCCAGCTCCATAGGTGGTAACGGGGAGCAAGAGACCCAGTACTTC.

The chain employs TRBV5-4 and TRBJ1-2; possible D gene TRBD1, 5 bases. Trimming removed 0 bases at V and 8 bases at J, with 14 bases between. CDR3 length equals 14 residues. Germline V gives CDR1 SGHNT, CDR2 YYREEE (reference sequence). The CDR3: CASSLGGRRYGYTF. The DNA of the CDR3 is TGTGCCAGCAGCTTGGGGGGACGCCGGTACGGCTACACCTTC.

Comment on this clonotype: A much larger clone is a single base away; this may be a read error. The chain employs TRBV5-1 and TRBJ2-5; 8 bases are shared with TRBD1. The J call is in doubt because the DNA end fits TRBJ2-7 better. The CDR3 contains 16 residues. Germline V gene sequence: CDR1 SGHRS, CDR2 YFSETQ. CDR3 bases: TGCGCCAGCAGCTGGATGTGGGACAGGAGGTTTCGCGAGCAGTACTTC. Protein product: CASSWMWDRRFREQYF.

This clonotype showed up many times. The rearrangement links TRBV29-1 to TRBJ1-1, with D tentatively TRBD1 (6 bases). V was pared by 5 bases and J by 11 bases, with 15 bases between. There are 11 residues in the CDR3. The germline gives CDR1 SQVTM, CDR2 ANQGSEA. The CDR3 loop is CSVPRGGTAFF. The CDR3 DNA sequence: TGCAGCGTTCCTAGGGGGGGTACGGCTTTCTTT. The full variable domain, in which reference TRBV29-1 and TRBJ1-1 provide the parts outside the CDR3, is SAVISQKPSRDICQRGTSLTIQCQVDSQVTMMFWYRQQPGQSLTLIATANQGSEATYESGFVIDKFPISRPNLTFSTLTVSNMSPEDSSIYLCSVPRGGTAFFGQGTRLTVV.

The CDR3 loop is CASGLVKGQGGEKLFF. CDR3 bases: TGTGCTAGTGGTTTGGTAAAGGGACAGGGAGGAGAAAAACTGTTTTTT. The chain uses TRBV12-5 and TRBJ1-4; 9 bases align to TRBD1. The CDR3 runs to 16 residues. Germline-derived CDR1 and CDR2 are LGHNT and FRNRAP. J gave up 8 bases and V 0 bases, and 7 bases lay outside the gene matches.

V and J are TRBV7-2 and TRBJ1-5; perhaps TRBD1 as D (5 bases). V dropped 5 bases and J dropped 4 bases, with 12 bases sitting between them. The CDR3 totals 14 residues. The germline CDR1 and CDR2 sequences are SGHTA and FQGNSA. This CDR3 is CASSHGGGNQPQHF. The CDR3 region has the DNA TGTGCCAGCAGCCACGGCGGGGGGAATCAGCCCCAGCATTTT.

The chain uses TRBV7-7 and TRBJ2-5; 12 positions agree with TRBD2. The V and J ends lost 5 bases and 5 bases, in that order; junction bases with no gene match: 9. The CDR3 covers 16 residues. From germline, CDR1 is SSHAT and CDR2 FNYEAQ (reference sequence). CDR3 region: CASSLSGLAGRETQYF. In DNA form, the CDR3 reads TGTGCCAGCAGCCTATCCGGACTAGCGGGAAGGGAGACCCAGTACTTC.

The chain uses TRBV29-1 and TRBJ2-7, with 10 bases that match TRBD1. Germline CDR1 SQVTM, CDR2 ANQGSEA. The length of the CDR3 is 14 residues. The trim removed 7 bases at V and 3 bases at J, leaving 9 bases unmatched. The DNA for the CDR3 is TGCAGCGCTAGAAGGGACAGGGGAGGCTACGAGCAGTACTTC. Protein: CSARRDRGGYEQYF.

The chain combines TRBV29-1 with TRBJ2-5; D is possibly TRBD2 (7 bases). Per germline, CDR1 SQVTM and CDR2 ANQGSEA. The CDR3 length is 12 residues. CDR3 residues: CNGGQAAETQYF. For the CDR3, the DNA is TGCAACGGGGGGCAGGCGGCAGAGACCCAGTACTTC.

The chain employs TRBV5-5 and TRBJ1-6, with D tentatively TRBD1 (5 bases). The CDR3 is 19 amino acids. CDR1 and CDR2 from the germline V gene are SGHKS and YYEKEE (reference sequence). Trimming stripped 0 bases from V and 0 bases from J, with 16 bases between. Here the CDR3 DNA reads TGTGCCAGCAGCTTGGGAGGCGGGGGAACGAGCTCCTATAATTCACCCCTCCACTTT. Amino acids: CASSLGGGGTSSYNSPLHF.

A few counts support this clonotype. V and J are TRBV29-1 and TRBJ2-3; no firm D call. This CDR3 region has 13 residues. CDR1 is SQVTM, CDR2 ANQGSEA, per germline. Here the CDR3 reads CTPGSASTDTQYF. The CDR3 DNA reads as TGCACCCCCGGCTCGGCTAGCACAGATACGCAGTATTTT.

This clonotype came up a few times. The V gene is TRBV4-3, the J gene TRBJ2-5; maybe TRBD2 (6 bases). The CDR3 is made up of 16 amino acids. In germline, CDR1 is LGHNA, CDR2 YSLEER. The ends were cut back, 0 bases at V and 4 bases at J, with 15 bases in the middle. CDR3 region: CASSQDLQRRGETQYF. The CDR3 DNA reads TGCGCCAGCAGCCAAGATCTGCAGCGGAGGGGAGAGACCCAGTACTTC.

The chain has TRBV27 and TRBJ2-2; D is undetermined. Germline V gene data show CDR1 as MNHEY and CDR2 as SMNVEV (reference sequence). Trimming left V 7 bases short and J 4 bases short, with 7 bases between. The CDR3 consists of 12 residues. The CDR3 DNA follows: TGTGCCAGCATGGGGTTCACCGGGGAGCTGTTTTTT. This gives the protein CASMGFTGELFF.

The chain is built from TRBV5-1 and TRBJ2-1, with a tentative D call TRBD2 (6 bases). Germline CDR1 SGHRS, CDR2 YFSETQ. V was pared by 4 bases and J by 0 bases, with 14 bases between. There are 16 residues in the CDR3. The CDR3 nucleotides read TGCGCCAGCAGCGGTCTCGCGGGACTCTCCTACAATGAGCAGTTCTTC. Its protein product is CASSGLAGLSYNEQFF.

The CDR3 region has the DNA TGCGCCAGCAGCTTGCCAGGGGAGGATACGCAGTATTTT. It yields the protein CASSLPGEDTQYF. The V gene is TRBV5-1, the J gene TRBJ2-3; D possibly corresponds to TRBD1 (6 bases). The CDR3 length is 13 residues. The ends were cut back, 1 base at V and 6 bases at J, with 9 bases in the middle. Germline loops: CDR1 SGHRS, CDR2 YFSETQ.

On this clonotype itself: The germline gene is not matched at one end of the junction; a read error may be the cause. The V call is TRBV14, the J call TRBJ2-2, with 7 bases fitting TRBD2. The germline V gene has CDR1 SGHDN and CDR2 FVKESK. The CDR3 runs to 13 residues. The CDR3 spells CASSQDYRGVLFF. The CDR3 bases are TGTGCCAGCAGCCAAGATTACCGGGGGGTGCTGTTTTTT.

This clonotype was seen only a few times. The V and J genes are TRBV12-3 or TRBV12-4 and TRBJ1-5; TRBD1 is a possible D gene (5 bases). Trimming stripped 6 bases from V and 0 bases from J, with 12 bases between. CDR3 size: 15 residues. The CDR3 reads CASRSRGYSNQPQHF. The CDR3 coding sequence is TGTGCCAGCAGAAGCCGGGGCTATAGCAATCAGCCCCAGCATTTT.

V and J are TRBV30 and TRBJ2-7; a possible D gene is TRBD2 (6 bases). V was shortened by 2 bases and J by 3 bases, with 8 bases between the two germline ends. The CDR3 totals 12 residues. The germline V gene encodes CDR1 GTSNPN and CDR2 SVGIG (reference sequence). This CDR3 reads CAWSLGLYEQYF. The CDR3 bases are TGTGCCTGGAGTCTGGGACTCTACGAGCAGTACTTC.

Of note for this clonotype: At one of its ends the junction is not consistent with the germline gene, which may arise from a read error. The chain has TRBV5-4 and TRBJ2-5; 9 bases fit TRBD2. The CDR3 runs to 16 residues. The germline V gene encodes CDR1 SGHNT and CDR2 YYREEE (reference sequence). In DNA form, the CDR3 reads TGTGCCAGCAGCCGAGGGCTAGCGGGGTCCCAAGAGACCCGGTACTTC. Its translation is CASSRGLAGSQETRYF.

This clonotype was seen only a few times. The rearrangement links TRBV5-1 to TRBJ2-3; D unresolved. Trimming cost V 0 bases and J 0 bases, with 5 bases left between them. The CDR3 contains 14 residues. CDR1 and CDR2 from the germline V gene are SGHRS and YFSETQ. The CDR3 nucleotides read TGCGCCAGCAGCTTGGAGCTGAGCACAGATACGCAGTATTTT. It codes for CASSLELSTDTQYF.

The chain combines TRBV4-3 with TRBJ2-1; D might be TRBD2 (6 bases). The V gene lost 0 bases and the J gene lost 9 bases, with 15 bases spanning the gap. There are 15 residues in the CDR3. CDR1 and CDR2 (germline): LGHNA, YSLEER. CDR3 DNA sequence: TGCGCCAGCAGCCAAGATTGGGGCCGACTAGGTGAGCAGTTCTTC. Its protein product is CASSQDWGRLGEQFF.

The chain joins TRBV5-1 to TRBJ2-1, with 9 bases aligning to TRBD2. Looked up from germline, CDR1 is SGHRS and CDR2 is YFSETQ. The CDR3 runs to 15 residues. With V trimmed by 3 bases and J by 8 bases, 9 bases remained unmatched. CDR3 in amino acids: CASSSAGGIFYEQFF. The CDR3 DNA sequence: TGCGCCAGCAGCTCTGCGGGGGGGATTTTTTATGAGCAGTTCTTC.

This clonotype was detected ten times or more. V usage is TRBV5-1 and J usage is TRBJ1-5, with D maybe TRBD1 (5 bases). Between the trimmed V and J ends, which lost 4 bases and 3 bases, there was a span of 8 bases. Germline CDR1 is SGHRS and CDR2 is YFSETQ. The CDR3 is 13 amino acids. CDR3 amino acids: CASSRDVNQPQHF. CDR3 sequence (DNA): TGCGCCAGCAGCCGGGACGTCAATCAGCCCCAGCATTTT.